This T cell receptor (beta chain) was captured by sequencing in a study of neurological immune-mediated disorders. Study-wide points: The level of TCR clonal expansion was highest in patients with HTLV-1-associated myelopathy and lowest in multiple sclerosis, where it fell below the level seen in healthy controls. The study found no CDR3 amino acid sequences shared by expanded clones across subjects, suggesting private repertoires in all groups.

This clonotype was detected many times. Its antigen is not known. 5'RACE with 10-nucleotide random UMIs generated the cDNA. TCRdb reanalysed the 5' RACE reads using MiXCR and keeps one entry per CDR3 protein. The sample carries tens of thousands of distinct CDR3 sequences, about an eighth recorded once. Per the germline V gene, CDR1 is MGHDK and CDR2 is SYGVNS. The CDR3 has 10 amino acids. The V end was cut by 6 bases, the J end by 8 bases, with 5 bases between. Unsorted libraries were derived from 2 million PBMCs stored at -80 C. The chain employs TRBV25-1 and TRBJ2-1; no definite D call. Sequenced: PBMCs. This TCR was sampled from a man aged 60 to 69 in good health. CDR3 DNA sequence: TGTGCCAGCAGAGCGTATGAGCAGTTCTTC. Translating it yields CASRAYEQFF.